This T cell receptor (beta chain) was identified during a study of control samples from healthy donors and cancer patients. This clone was seen once. Germline V gene data show CDR1 as GTSNPN and CDR2 as SVGIG (reference sequence). V dropped 1 base and J dropped 10; count of bases not matched to a gene: 8. The CDR3 spans 15 residues. Assay used: immunoSEQ multiplex PCR; TCRdb lists only in-frame clones, some missing. The top ten clones hold approximately 3.6% of a sample with tens of thousands of clones, about 88% of them seen once. The source is a woman aged 45-59 years in good health. The chain employs TRBV30 and TRBJ2-1, with 12 bases that match TRBD2. Sequencing used blood. CDR3 sequence reads: CAWSAKGLAGLEQFF. The CDR3 DNA reads as TGTGCCTGGAGTGCTAAGGGACTAGCGGGTCTAGAGCAGTTCTTC.